This T cell receptor beta chain comes out of a study of blood T cell repertoires in COVID-19 (dated by TCRdb to 2018 to 2021). As for the study more broadly: Samples covering the acute and convalescent phases of COVID-19 were provided by collaborators in the United States, Italy and Spain. The prospective study material was composed of cDNA or gDNA derived from T cells, B-cell-depleted T cells, or PBMCs. The dataset comprised deeply sampled blood TCRbeta repertoires from subjects exposed to, actively infected with, or recovered from COVID-19. The repertoires were made available in a free public database intended to serve as a resource for research on the immune response to SARS-CoV-2. Samples came from the ongoing ImmuneRACE study (first 160 participants) plus 1,254 subjects from 6 global collaborators. Sample metadata almost always included a de-identified subject ID, COVID-19 status, age in years and sex. Where available, HLA class I and class II types were obtained from metadata supplied by the sample provider rather than from assay-based typing. On the study overall, not on this receptor specifically: How much clinical and demographic metadata was included differed by source and by participant, and the metadata was provided uncurated.

The immunoSEQ Assay, a bias-controlled multiplex PCR, was used to amplify TCRbeta CDR3 regions from genomic DNA. The published analysis was carried out like this. Nucleated cell counts per sample were estimated from amplification of reference gene primers within the assay. To quantify the absolute abundance of each unique TCRbeta CDR3 rearrangement, sequence reads were collapsed and filtered. For each sample, productive Simpson clonality was calculated as the square root of Simpson's diversity index across productive rearrangements. TCRdb took this table from immuneACCESS and kept in-frame rearrangements with V and J called. Such tables lack part of the clones; where checked against another copy, unresolved V genes explain under half of the gap, and the rest is unexplained. V, J and clone size are taken as reported in that table, and D and trimming were inferred from the DNA itself. This sample lists about 140,000 clones; about 87% were detected once. The top ten hold approximately 9.9% of the sample.

Collaborating institutions collected whole blood in K2EDTA tubes following their own protocols. For TCRbeta analysis, collaborator samples were shipped as frozen whole blood, as isolated PBMCs, or as DNA extracted from either sample type. On this clone: This clone's antigen is unknown. The input lacks base qualities; no much larger clone sits a single base away.

From its cysteine to its phenylalanine, the CDR3 spans 13 amino acids. Only CDR3 DNA is held: 39 bases, read in frame from base 1. The junction carries 14 bases between V and J, which are trimmed by 0 bases and 12 bases respectively. The germline V gene provides CDR1 MNHEY and CDR2 SVGAGI. Sequencing was performed on peripheral blood. The sequence was obtained from a woman older than 75 with acute or convalescent COVID-19. Recombination linked TRBV6-5 to TRBJ1-2; the best D guess is TRBD1, with 6 bases matching. The DNA sequence is as follows: TGTGCCAGCAGTTACTCGAGGGGGGGGAAAGACACCTTC. Its protein product is CASSYSRGGKDTF.